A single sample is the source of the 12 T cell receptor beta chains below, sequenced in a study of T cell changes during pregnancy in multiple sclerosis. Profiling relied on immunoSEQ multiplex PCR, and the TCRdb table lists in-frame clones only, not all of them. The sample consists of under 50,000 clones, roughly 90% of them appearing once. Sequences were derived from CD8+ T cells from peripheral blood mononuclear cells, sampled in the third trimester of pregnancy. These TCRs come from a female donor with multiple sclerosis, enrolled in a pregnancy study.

In DNA, the CDR3 is TGCGCCAGCAGTCACGACCTGAGGACCGGGGAGCTGTTTTTT. Its protein is CASSHDLRTGELFF. V gene TRBV5-1 combines with J gene TRBJ2-2, with D unclear. Deletions cut 5 bases from V and 5 bases from J, with 13 bases between. This CDR3 spans 14 amino acids. The V gene's germline CDR1 is SGHRS and CDR2 YFSETQ.

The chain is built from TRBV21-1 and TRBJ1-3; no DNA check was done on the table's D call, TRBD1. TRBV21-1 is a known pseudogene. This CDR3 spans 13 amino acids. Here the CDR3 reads CASSSLRGNTIYF. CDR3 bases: TGTGCCAGCAGCAGCCTCAGGGGAAACACCATATATTTT.

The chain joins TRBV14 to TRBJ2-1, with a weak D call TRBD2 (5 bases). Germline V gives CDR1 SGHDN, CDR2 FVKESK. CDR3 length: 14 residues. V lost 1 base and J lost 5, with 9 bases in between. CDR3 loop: CASSQVTSNNEQFF. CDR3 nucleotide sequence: TGTGCCAGCAGCCAAGTTACTAGTAACAATGAGCAGTTCTTC. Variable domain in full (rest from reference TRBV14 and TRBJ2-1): EAGVTQFPSHSVIEKGQTVTLRCDPISGHDNLYWYRRVMGKEIKFLLHFVKESKQDESGMPNNRFLAERTGGTYSTLKVQPAELEDSGVYFCASSQVTSNNEQFFGPGTRLTVL.

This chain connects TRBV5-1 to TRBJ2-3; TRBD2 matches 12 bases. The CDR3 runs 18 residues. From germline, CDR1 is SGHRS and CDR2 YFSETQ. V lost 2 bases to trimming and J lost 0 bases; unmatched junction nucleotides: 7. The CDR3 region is CASSLGITSGRSTDTQYF. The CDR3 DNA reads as TGCGCCAGCAGCTTAGGGATTACTAGCGGGAGGAGCACAGATACGCAGTATTTT.

CDR3 coding DNA: TGTGCCAGCAGCTTGGTAGGGGCGAACGGGGAGCTGTTTTTT. The encoded protein is CASSLVGANGELFF. V and J are TRBV5-5 and TRBJ2-2; tentatively, D is TRBD1 (5 bases). The CDR3 contains 14 residues. In germline, CDR1 is SGHKS, CDR2 YYEKEE (reference sequence). Trimming took 0 bases from V and 7 from J, leaving 10 bases between them.

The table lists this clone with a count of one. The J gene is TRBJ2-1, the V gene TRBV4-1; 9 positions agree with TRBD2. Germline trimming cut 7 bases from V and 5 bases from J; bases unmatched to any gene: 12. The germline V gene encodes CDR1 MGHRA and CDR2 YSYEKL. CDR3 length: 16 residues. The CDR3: CASTPRLAAINNEQFF. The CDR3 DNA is TGCGCCAGCACCCCCAGACTAGCGGCTATTAACAATGAGCAGTTCTTC.

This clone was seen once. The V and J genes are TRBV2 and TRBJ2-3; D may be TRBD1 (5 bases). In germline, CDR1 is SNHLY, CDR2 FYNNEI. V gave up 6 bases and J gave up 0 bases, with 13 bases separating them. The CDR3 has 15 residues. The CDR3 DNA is TGTGCCAGCAGCCTGGACACGAAAAGCACAGATACGCAGTATTTT. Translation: CASSLDTKSTDTQYF.

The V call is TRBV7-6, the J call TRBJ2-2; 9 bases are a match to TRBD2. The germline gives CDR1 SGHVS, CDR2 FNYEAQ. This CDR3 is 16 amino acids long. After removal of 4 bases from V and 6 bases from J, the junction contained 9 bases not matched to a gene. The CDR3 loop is CASSSRVAGVPGELFF. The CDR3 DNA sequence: TGTGCCAGCAGCTCCCGGGTAGCGGGAGTCCCCGGGGAGCTGTTTTTT. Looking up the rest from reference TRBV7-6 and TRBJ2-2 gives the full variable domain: GAGVSQSPRYKVTKRGQDVALRCDPISGHVSLYWYRQALGQGPEFLTYFNYEAQQDKSGLPNDRFSAERPEGSISTLTIQRTEQRDSAMYRCASSSRVAGVPGELFFGEGSRLTVL.

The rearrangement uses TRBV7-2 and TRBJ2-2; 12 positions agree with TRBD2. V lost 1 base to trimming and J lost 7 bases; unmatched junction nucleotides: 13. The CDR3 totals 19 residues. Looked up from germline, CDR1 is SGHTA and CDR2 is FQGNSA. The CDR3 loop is CASSLVPSSGRAKGGELFF. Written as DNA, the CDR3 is TGTGCCAGCAGCTTAGTGCCCTCTAGCGGGAGGGCCAAGGGCGGGGAGCTGTTTTTT.

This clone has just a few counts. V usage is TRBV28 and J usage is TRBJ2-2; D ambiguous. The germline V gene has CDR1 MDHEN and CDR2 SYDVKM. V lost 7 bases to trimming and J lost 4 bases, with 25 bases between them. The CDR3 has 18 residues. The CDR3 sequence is CASTTRYKTMRVTGELFF. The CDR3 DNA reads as TGTGCCAGCACCACCCGGTACAAAACTATGCGTGTCACCGGGGAGCTGTTTTTT.

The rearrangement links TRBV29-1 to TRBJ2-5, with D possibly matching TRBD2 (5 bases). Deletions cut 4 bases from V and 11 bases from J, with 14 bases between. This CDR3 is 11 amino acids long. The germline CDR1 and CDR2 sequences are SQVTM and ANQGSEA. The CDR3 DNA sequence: TGCAGCGTTGTGAGGTCGGGCGGGCAGTACTTC. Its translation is CSVVRSGGQYF.

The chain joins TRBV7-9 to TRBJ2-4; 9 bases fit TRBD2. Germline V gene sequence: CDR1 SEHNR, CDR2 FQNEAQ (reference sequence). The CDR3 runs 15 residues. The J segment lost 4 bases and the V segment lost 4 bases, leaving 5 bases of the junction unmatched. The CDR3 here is CASSYLAGTKNIQYF. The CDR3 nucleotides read TGTGCCAGCAGCTACCTAGCGGGAACGAAAAACATTCAGTACTTC.